The source of this TCR beta chain is a study of response to subunit inactivated influenza vaccine. Study-level findings and limits: The authors suggested that few new T cells are recruited per seasonal influenza vaccination.

This CDR3 has 14 residues. The ends were cut back, 7 bases at V and 3 bases at J, with 12 bases in the middle. Germline V gene lookup returns CDR1 SGHTA and CDR2 FQGNSA. Worth noting for this clonotype: The antigen is unknown.

MiXCR, run by TCRdb on the RT-PCR reads, gives a single entry per CDR3 protein. The data hold 450,000 to 550,000 distinct CDR3 sequences, with about 25% observed a single time. The TCR comes from a man aged 50 or older who received an inactivated influenza vaccine. The genes are TRBV7-2 and TRBJ2-2; TRBD1 is a possible D gene (6 bases). The source was CD4+ T cells sorted from PBMCs, collected roughly 5 days after vaccination. This CDR3 is CASTRGFDTGELFF. CDR3 DNA: TGTGCCAGCACGAGGGGGTTTGACACCGGGGAGCTGTTTTTT.